This T cell receptor beta chain was observed in a study of blood T cell repertoires in COVID-19. Clinical history as reported by participants underpinned cohort assignment. The V and J ends lost 2 bases and 4 bases, in that order; junction bases with no gene match: 3. The CDR3 has 14 residues. CDR1 and CDR2 (germline): SGHVS, FNYEAQ. This clone was picked up one time. In the study's own analysis: Cell counts per sample came from amplifying reference gene primers. The method was immunoSEQ multiplex PCR; TCRdb's version includes in-frame clones alone and lacks a portion of them. That table gives V, J and clone size, and the DNA gave D and trimming. The table has approximately 200,000 clones, around 90% seen once.

The clonotype was recovered from a woman in her thirties who had recovered from COVID-19. Material: PBMCs or T cells enriched from blood (not recorded which). This chain uses TRBV7-6 with TRBJ1-2, with 8 bases fitting TRBD1. The DNA of the CDR3 is TGTGCCAGCAGCTTATCAGGGGGCCTCTATGGCTACACCTTC. This encodes CASSLSGGLYGYTF.